The T cell receptor beta chain described here comes from a study of blood T cell repertoires in COVID-19. Study context: The United States, Italy and Spain supplied acute and convalescent COVID-19 samples. From T cells, B-cell-depleted T cells, or PBMCs came the material, which was cDNA or gDNA.

This clone appeared a single time. The CDR3 covers 15 residues. Trimming left V 0 bases short and J 4 bases short, with 10 bases between. Germline V gives CDR1 SGHRS, CDR2 YFSETQ. Source study methods: The assay estimated nucleated cells by amplifying reference gene primers. This table comes from immunoSEQ multiplex PCR, and its TCRdb copy is limited to in-frame clones, with some not included. V, J and clone size were drawn from that table, and D and trimming were deduced from the DNA. The top ten hold less than 3.5% of the sample, which has over 150,000 clones, over 70% seen once. The sequenced sample consisted of peripheral blood. The chain has TRBV5-1 and TRBJ2-2; TRBD1 is a possible D gene (5 bases). This clonotype originated in a woman between 55 and 75 years old with acute or convalescent COVID-19. The CDR3 spells CASSLAQGLTGELFF. The DNA of the CDR3 is TGCGCCAGCAGCTTGGCCCAGGGCCTCACCGGGGAGCTGTTTTTT. Drawing the rest from reference TRBV5-1 and TRBJ2-2, the complete variable domain is KAGVTQTPRYLIKTRGQQVTLSCSPISGHRSVSWYQQTPGQGLQFLFEYFSETQRNKGNFPGRFSGRQFSNSRSEMNVSTLELGDSALYLCASSLAQGLTGELFFGEGSRLTVL.